This TCR beta chain was observed in a study of immune heterogeneity within non-small cell lung tumors. The authors used roughly 650 ng of bulk tumor genomic DNA per sample as template. Primary tumors were biopsied several times each, far apart, intraoperatively. Those enrolled were patients newly diagnosed with untreated non-small cell lung cancer and undergoing curative surgery. The donors were patients with newly diagnosed non-small cell lung cancer undergoing curative-intent surgery. With 32 V and 13 J primers, multiplex PCR amplified the TCR beta CDR3. One entry per CDR3 protein results from TCRdb running MiXCR on the multiplex PCR reads. Altogether 21,000 or so distinct CDR3 sequences are present, 28% being singletons, with the ten largest covering around 4.4%. The CDR3 runs to 13 residues. V lost 6 bases and J lost 7; bases outside the gene matches: 9. Germline V gene sequence: CDR1 SGHTS, CDR2 YDEGEE.

The sample holds many counts of this clonotype. The receptor comes from a man between 35 and 55 years old with non-small cell lung cancer. The chain couples TRBV5-8 to TRBJ1-2; 7 bases are a match to TRBD1. The source material was lung tumor tissue. In DNA, the CDR3 is TGTGCCAGCAAGAAAACCGGGACAGCTGGCTACACCTTC. Encoded protein: CASKKTGTAGYTF.